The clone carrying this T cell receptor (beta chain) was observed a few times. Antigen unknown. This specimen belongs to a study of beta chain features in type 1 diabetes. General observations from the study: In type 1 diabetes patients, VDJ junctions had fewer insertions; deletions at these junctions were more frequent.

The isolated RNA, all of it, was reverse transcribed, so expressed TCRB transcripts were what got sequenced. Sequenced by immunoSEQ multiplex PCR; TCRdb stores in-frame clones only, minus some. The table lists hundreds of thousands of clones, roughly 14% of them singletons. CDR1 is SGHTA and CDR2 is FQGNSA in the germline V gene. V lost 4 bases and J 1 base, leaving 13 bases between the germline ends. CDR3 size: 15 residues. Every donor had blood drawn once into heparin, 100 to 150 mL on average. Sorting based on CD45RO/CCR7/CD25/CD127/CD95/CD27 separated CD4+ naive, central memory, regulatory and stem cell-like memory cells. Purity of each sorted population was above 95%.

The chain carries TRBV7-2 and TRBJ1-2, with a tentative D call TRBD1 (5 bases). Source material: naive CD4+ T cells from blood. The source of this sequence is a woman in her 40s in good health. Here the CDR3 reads CASSSSGTLNYGYTF. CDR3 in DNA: TGTGCCAGCAGCTCCTCCGGGACTCTTAACTATGGCTACACCTTC.